This entry features one T cell receptor (beta chain) sequence. Its antigen is not identified. One entry per CDR3 protein, called by TCRdb with MiXCR from the 5' RACE reads. The sample has hundreds of thousands of distinct CDR3 sequences, 10% to 15% seen once. The data were taken from a study of identical twins. Findings and caveats of the study: Weaker excess twin sharing was seen among beta out-of-frame sequences. The analysis was cross-sectional rather than longitudinal within donors. Reduced insertions were recorded for abundant cord blood beta clonotypes, with no such pattern in memory repertoires.

The CDR3 has 14 residues. J gave up 3 bases and V 4 bases, and 5 bases lay outside the gene matches. Looked up from germline, CDR1 is DFQATT and CDR2 is SNEGSKA (reference sequence). Another study also made use of these data, one on yellow fever vaccine responses in identical twins.

Source material: PBMCs. The TCR originated in a woman aged 18-29 years in good health. V and J are TRBV20-1 and TRBJ1-2; 10 positions agree with TRBD1. The CDR3 DNA reads as TGCAGTGCTACGCCGGACAGGGGGGACTATGGCTACACCTTC. Translation gives CSATPDRGDYGYTF.